Listed below are T cell receptor beta chains from one sample, sequenced in a study of response to subunit inactivated influenza vaccine. Via MiXCR, TCRdb re-called the RT-PCR reads, giving one row per CDR3 protein. This table holds 600,000 to 700,000 distinct CDR3 sequences, about 14% found once. The sequenced sample was PBMCs from blood, obtained 14 to 15 days before vaccination. Every receptor here comes from a man in his forties or fifties who received an inactivated influenza vaccine. Both conserved end residues are part of each CDR3. D genes are given only for firm matches. Rows give clone size only sometimes, using once, few, many, or a class for an expanded clone.

TRBV4-3,TRBJ2-1,TRBD2,NA,TGCGCCAGCAGCCACCTTAGCGGGAGGGGGTCTCTCAATGAGCAGTTCTTC,CASSHLSGRGSLNEQFF
TRBV7-9,TRBJ2-7,NA,few,TGTGCCAGCAGCTTAGCGGGAGCTGAGCAGTACTTC,CASSLAGAEQYF
TRBV6-2/TRBV6-3,TRBJ2-7,NA,many,TGTGCCAGCACGCGGTCCAGGGAAAGCTCCTACGAGCAGTACTTC,CASTRSRESSYEQYF
TRBV7-9,TRBJ2-2,TRBD1,NA,TGTGCCAGCAGCCGCCTCCGGACAGGGGCGAACACCGGGGAGCTGTTTTTT,CASSRLRTGANTGELFF
TRBV7-8,TRBJ2-5,TRBD1,NA,TGTGCCAGCTTCCCTGGGGGGACAGGGGACCAAGAGACCCAGTACTTC,CASFPGGTGDQETQYF
TRBV4-3,TRBJ2-1,TRBD2,NA,TGCGCCAGCAGCCAAGATAGCGGGGGGGCAGGCTACAATGAGCAGTTCTTC,CASSQDSGGAGYNEQFF
TRBV4-1,TRBJ2-7,NA,NA,TGCGCCAGCAGCCAGTTCCCGGGGGAGCAGTACTTC,CASSQFPGEQYF
TRBV12-3/TRBV12-4,TRBJ1-6,TRBD1,few,TGTGCCAGCAGGCTGACAGGGAGGGGTTCACCCCTCCACTTT,CASRLTGRGSPLHF
TRBV28,TRBJ1-6,TRBD1,NA,TGTGCCAGCAGTTCCCCTCCGGGGACAGGGTTTTCACCCCTCCACTTT,CASSSPPGTGFSPLHF
TRBV6-2/TRBV6-3,TRBJ2-5,TRBD2,NA,TGTGCCAGCAGACCTCAGGGCGGGAGAGGGAGGGAGACCCAGTACTTC,CASRPQGGRGRETQYF
TRBV11-2,TRBJ2-7,TRBD2,many,TGTGCCAGCAGCTGGGGGGGGGAGTACGAGCAGTACTTC,CASSWGGEYEQYF
TRBV7-2,TRBJ2-5,TRBD1,few,TGTGCCAGCAGAACCGGGACAGGGGGCTTTCAAGAGACCCAGTACTTC,CASRTGTGGFQETQYF
TRBV20-1,TRBJ2-3,TRBD2,few,TGCAGTGCTAGTGGGAGGGTAGATACGCAGTATTTT,CSASGRVDTQYF
TRBV20-1,TRBJ1-4,TRBD1,NA,TGCAGTGCGTTAATTCGGGACAGGGAATTGTTTTTT,CSALIRDRELFF
TRBV12-3/TRBV12-4,TRBJ2-3,NA,few,TGTGCCAGCAGTCGGGATGCCCTTTACTTT,CASSRDALYF
TRBV2,TRBJ2-2,NA,NA,TGTGCCAGCAGAACGGATTCTCGGGAGCTGTTTTTT,CASRTDSRELFF
TRBV7-2,TRBJ2-5,TRBD1,NA,TGTGCCAGCAGCGGGCGGGGACAGGGGTTCGAGACCCAGTACTTC,CASSGRGQGFETQYF
TRBV12-3/TRBV12-4,TRBJ2-1,TRBD2,few,TGTGCCAGCAGTTTCTGGACTAGCGGGGAGCAGTTCTTC,CASSFWTSGEQFF
TRBV7-2,TRBJ2-7,NA,few,TGTGCCAGCAGCTTTGACCCCTACGAGCAGTACTTC,CASSFDPYEQYF
TRBV5-1,TRBJ2-7,TRBD1,few,TGCGCCAGCAGCAAGGACAGGGCTGGAGAGCAGTACTTC,CASSKDRAGEQYF
TRBV12-3/TRBV12-4,TRBJ2-5,TRBD2,few,TGTGCCAGCAGTCTGACTAGCGGGAGTTGGTTCTCCACGAACTTC,CASSLTSGSWFSTNF
TRBV12-3/TRBV12-4,TRBJ2-7,NA,few,TGTGCCAGCAGTCCCCCGGCGGGGGCAACCTACGAGCAGTACTTC,CASSPPAGATYEQYF
TRBV12-3/TRBV12-4,TRBJ1-1,NA,few,TGTGCCAGCAGTTCGAACATGTTTGAAGCTTTCTTT,CASSSNMFEAFF
TRBV14,TRBJ1-6,NA,many,TGTGCCAGCAGCCAAGATCAAGGACGACATTCACCCCTCCACTTT,CASSQDQGRHSPLHF
TRBV5-1,TRBJ1-2,TRBD1,few,TGCGCCAGCAGCATAGAGACAGGGAAATATGGCTACACCTTC,CASSIETGKYGYTF
TRBV19,TRBJ1-2,NA,NA,TGTGCCAGTAGTATAGATTCAACTGCTAACTATGGCTACACCTTC,CASSIDSTANYGYTF
TRBV28,TRBJ1-3,TRBD1,NA,TGTGCCAGCAGACCGGGACAGCCGGGAAACACCATATATTTT,CASRPGQPGNTIYF
TRBV20-1,TRBJ1-5,NA,few,TGCAGTGCTAGAATGTCGAGTCAGCCCCAGCATTTT,CSARMSSQPQHF
TRBV7-2,TRBJ2-1,TRBD2,few,TGTGCCAGCAGCTTAGCCCGGGGGATACTAGCGGGGGCCTACAATGAGCAGTTCTTC,CASSLARGILAGAYNEQFF
TRBV4-1,TRBJ1-2,TRBD1,few,TGCGCCAGCAGCCAAGTGTCGGCCGTCGTGACAGGGCTAGGCTACACCTTC,CASSQVSAVVTGLGYTF
TRBV6-1,TRBJ2-3,NA,many,TGTGCCAGCAGTATAGCGGACAGCACAGATACGCAGTATTTT,CASSIADSTDTQYF
TRBV2,TRBJ2-1,TRBD2,many,TGTGCCAGCAACCTAGCGGGAGGGCCAGTTTTTGAGCAGTTCTTC,CASNLAGGPVFEQFF
TRBV20-1,TRBJ1-2,NA,many,TGCAGTGCTAGCTCCTCAGACTACGCAAGGGGCTACACCTTC,CSASSSDYARGYTF
TRBV3-1,TRBJ1-6,NA,few,TGTGCCAGCAGCCAGGGGGCAAATAATTCACCCCTCCACTTT,CASSQGANNSPLHF
TRBV12-3/TRBV12-4,TRBJ2-1,TRBD2,NA,TGTGCCAGCATCCCTACCCAGCGGGAGGCCGGCGGGGCCTACAATGAGCAGTTCTTC,CASIPTQREAGGAYNEQFF
TRBV11-2,TRBJ2-3,TRBD1,NA,TGTGCCAGCAGCTTAATGGGACAGTCTCTATTGGATACGCAGTATTTT,CASSLMGQSLLDTQYF
TRBV3-1,TRBJ2-5,TRBD2,many,TGTGCCAGCAGCCAAGAAAGGGGCGGGGGGATCCAAGAGACCCAGTACTTC,CASSQERGGGIQETQYF
TRBV10-3,TRBJ2-7,NA,NA,TGTGCCATCAGTGAGACCCCCCTAGCGCCGAGCTCCTACGAGCAGTACTTC,CAISETPLAPSSYEQYF
TRBV20-1,TRBJ2-3,NA,few,TGCAGTGCTGTCTCGGGGCCAGATACGCAGTATTTT,CSAVSGPDTQYF
TRBV5-1,TRBJ1-2,TRBD1,few,TGCGCCAGCAGCTTGCCGACAGGGGATGGCTACACCTTC,CASSLPTGDGYTF
TRBV7-2,TRBJ1-6,NA,few,TGTGCCAGCAGCTTAGAGGGTCAGACTTCACCCCTCCACTTT,CASSLEGQTSPLHF
TRBV12-3/TRBV12-4,TRBJ2-7,TRBD1,NA,TGTGCCAGCAGTTACAGGACAGGGGTGGTTAAAGAGCAGTACTTC,CASSYRTGVVKEQYF
TRBV29-1,TRBJ2-7,NA,few,TGCAGCGCCCGAGGAGGGTTTGAAAAAGGCGAGCAGTACTTC,CSARGGFEKGEQYF
TRBV28,TRBJ2-7,NA,many,TGTGCCAGCCGCCATACATCGGACCTACCCCGGGCCTACGAGCAGTACTTC,CASRHTSDLPRAYEQYF
TRBV28,TRBJ2-7,TRBD2,few,TGTGCCAGCAGGACAAGCGGGACCTCCTCCTACGAGCAGTACTTC,CASRTSGTSSYEQYF
TRBV24-1,TRBJ1-1,NA,NA,TGTGCCACCAGTGACCACAACACTGAAGCTTTCTTT,CATSDHNTEAFF
TRBV7-2,TRBJ2-1,TRBD2,NA,TGTGCCAGCAGCCAAGGCGGTCTAGCGGCACAGTTCTTC,CASSQGGLAAQFF
TRBV6-6,TRBJ2-1,TRBD2,NA,TGTGCCAGCAGTCCGACTAGCGGGAGGGAGCAGTTCTTC,CASSPTSGREQFF
TRBV16,TRBJ1-5,NA,few,TGTGCCAGCAGCCAATCCCAGGGGCGCCAGCCCCAGCATTTT,CASSQSQGRQPQHF
TRBV4-3,TRBJ1-4,NA,many,TGCGCCAGCAGCCAAGAACATGCAACTAATGAAAAACTGTTTTTT,CASSQEHATNEKLFF
TRBV18,TRBJ2-6,NA,NA,TGTGCCAGCTCACCAAAGCAACAGGGTGACGTCCTGACTTTC,CASSPKQQGDVLTF
TRBV6-2/TRBV6-3,TRBJ1-5,NA,few,TGTGCCAGCAGGGGGGCAGGGGTAAGCAATCAGCCCCAGCATTTT,CASRGAGVSNQPQHF
TRBV12-3/TRBV12-4,TRBJ2-1,NA,NA,TGTGCCAGCAGTTCAGCAGGGGTCGATGAGCAGTTCTTC,CASSSAGVDEQFF
TRBV20-1,TRBJ1-2,NA,few,TGCAGTGCTAGCAGGGTATTCGTGAGTGGCTACACCTTC,CSASRVFVSGYTF